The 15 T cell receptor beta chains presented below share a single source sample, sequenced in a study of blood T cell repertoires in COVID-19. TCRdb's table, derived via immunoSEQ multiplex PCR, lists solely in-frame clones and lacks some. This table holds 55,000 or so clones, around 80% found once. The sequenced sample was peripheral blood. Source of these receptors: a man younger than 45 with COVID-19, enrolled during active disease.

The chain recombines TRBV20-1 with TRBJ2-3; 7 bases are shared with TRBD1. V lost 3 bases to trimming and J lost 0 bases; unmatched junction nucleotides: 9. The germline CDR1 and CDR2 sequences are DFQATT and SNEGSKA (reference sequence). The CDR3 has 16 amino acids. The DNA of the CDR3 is TGCAGTGCTAGTCTCCAGGGGGAAAGAAGCACAGATACGCAGTATTTT. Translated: CSASLQGERSTDTQYF.

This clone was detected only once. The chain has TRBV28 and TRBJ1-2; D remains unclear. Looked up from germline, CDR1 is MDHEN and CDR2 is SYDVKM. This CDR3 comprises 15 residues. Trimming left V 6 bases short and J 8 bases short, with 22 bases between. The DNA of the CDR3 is TGTGCCAGCAGCCCTCTTCACTCCCGCTTGCGAGGCTACACCTTC. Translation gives CASSPLHSRLRGYTF.

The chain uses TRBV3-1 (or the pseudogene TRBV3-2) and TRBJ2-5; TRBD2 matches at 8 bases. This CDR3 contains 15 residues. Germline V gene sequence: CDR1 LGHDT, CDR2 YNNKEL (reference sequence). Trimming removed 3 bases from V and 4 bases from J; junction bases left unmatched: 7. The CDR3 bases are TGTGCCAGCAGCCAGGCCAGCGGGGGAATAGAGACCCAGTACTTC. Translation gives CASSQASGGIETQYF.

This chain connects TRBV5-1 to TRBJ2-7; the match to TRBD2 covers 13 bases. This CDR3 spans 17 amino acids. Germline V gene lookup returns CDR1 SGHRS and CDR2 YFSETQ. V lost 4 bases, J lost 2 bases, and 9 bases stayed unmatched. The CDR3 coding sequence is TGCGCCAGCAGCCCTAGGACTAGCGGGAGTTCCGCCTACGAGCAGTACTTC. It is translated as CASSPRTSGSSAYEQYF.

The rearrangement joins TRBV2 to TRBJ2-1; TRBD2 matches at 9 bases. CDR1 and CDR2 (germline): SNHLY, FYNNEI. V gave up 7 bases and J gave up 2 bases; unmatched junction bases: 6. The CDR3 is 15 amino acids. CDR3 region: CASIRLAGAYNEQFF. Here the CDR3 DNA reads TGTGCCAGCATTAGATTAGCGGGGGCCTACAATGAGCAGTTCTTC. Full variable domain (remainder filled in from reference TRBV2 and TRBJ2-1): EPEVTQTPSHQVTQMGQEVILRCVPISNHLYFYWYRQILGQKVEFLVSFYNNEISEKSEIFDDQFSVERPDGSNFTLKIRSTKLEDSAMYFCASIRLAGAYNEQFFGPGTRLTVL.

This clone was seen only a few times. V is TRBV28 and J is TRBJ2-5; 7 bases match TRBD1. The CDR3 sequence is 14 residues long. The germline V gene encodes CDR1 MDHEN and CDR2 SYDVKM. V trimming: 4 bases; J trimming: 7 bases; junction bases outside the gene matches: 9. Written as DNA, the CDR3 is TGTGCCAGCAGTTCCGGACAGGCTGGTGGGACCCAGTACTTC. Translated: CASSSGQAGGTQYF.

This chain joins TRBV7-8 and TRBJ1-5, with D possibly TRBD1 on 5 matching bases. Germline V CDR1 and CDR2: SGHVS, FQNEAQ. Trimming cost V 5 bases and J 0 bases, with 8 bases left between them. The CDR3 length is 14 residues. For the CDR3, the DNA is TGTGCCAGCAGCGTCGACAGTAGCAATCAGCCCCAGCATTTT. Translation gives CASSVDSSNQPQHF. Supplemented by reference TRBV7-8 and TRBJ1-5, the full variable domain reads GAGVSQSPRYKVAKRGQDVALRCDPISGHVSLFWYQQALGQGPEFLTYFQNEAQLDKSGLPSDRFFAERPEGSVSTLKIQRTQQEDSAVYLCASSVDSSNQPQHFGDGTRLSIL.

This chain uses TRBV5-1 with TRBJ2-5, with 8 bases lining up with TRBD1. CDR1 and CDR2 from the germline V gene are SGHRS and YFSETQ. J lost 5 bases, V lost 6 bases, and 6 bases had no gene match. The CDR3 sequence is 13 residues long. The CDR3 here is CASTTGAGETQYF. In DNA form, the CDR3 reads TGCGCCAGCACGACAGGGGCCGGGGAGACCCAGTACTTC.

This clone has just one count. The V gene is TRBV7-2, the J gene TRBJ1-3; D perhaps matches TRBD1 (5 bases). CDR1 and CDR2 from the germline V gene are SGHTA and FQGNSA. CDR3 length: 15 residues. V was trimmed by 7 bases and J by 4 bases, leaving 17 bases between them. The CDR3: CASTRIRGLGNTIYF. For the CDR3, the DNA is TGTGCCAGCACTCGGATAAGGGGTTTGGGAAACACCATATATTTT.

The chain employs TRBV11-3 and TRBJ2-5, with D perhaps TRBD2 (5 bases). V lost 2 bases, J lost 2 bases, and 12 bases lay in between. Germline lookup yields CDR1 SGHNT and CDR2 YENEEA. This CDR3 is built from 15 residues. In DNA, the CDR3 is TGTGCCAGCAGCTTATCTTTTGAGGGACAAGAGACCCAGTACTTC. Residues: CASSLSFEGQETQYF.

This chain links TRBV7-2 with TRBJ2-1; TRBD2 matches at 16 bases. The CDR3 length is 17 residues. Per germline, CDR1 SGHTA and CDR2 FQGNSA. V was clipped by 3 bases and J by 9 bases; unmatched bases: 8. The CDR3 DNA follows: TGTGCCAGCAGCTTTTCTCGCGGGACTAGCGGGGGGGGTGAGCAGTTCTTC. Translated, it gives CASSFSRGTSGGGEQFF.

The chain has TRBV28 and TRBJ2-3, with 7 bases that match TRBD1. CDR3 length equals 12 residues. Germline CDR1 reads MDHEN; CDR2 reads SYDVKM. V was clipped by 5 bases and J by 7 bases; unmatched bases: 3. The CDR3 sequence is CASSQTGYTQYF. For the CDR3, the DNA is TGTGCCAGCAGTCAGACAGGGTATACGCAGTATTTT.

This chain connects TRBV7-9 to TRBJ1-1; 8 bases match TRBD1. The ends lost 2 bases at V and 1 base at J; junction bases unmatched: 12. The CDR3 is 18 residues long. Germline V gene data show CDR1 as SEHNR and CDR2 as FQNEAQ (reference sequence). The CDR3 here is CASSLSTGALLKNTEAFF. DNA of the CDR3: TGTGCCAGCAGCTTATCGACAGGGGCCCTACTTAAGAACACTGAAGCTTTCTTT.

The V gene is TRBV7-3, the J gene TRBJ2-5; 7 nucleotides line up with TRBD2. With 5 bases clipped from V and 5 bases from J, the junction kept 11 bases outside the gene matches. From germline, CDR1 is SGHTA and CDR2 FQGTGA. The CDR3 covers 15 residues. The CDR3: CASSPFAGEEETQYF. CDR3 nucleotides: TGTGCCAGCAGCCCCTTTGCGGGAGAGGAGGAGACCCAGTACTTC.

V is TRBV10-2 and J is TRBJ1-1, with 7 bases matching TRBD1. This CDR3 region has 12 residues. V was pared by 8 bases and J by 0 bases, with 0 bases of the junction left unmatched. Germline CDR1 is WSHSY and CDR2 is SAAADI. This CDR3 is CASGTVNTEAFF. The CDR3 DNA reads TGCGCCAGCGGGACAGTGAACACTGAAGCTTTCTTT.